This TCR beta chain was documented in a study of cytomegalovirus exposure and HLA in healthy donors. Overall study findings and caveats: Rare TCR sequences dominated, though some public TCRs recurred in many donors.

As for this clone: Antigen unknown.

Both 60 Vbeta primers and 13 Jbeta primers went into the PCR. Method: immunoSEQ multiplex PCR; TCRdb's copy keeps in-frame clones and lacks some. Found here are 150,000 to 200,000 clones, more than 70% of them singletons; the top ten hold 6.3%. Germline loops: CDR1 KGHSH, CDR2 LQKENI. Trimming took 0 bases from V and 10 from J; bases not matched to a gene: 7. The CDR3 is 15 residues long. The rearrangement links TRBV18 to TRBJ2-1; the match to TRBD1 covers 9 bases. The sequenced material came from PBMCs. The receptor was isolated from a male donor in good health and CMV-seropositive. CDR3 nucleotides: TGTGCCAGCTCACCACCCGGACAGGGGCCTCGGGAGCAGTTCTTC. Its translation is CASSPPGQGPREQFF.